Shown below are 11 T cell receptor beta chains from a single sample sequenced in a study of blood T cells in healthy people across ages. Combining a sample-barcoded 5' primer with a J-beta primer mix, a second PCR ran for roughly 7 to 12 cycles. TCRdb re-analysed the 5' RACE reads in MiXCR, keeping a single row per CDR3 protein. The sample lists 750,000 to 950,000 distinct CDR3 sequences; 29% were seen once. These records were also assigned to another study, of T cells of mothers and their children.

Sequenced sample: blood. The receptors were sampled from a woman in her thirties or forties in good health.

Note on this clonotype: With a much larger clone just one base away, this may be a read error. V usage is TRBV12-3 or TRBV12-4 and J usage is TRBJ1-2; D remains ambiguous. The CDR3 totals 15 residues. The CDR3 region has the DNA TGTGCCAGCAGTTTCATCGGCAGCCTCATGGGTGGCCACACCTTC. Its translation: CASSFIGSLMGGHTF.

J is TRBJ1-2 and V is TRBV20-1; D call uncertain. The V end was cut by 2 bases, the J end by 4 bases, with 11 bases between. Germline-derived CDR1 and CDR2 are DFQATT and SNEGSKA (reference sequence). CDR3 size: 13 residues. CDR3 nucleotides: TGCAGTGCTAGATACCCCCTAGGCTATGGCTACACCTTC. Amino acid sequence: CSARYPLGYGYTF.

This clonotype was counted at least ten times. V is TRBV6-6 and J is TRBJ2-5; 7 bases fit TRBD1. Germline values: CDR1 MNHNY, CDR2 SVGAGI (reference sequence). J gave up 2 bases and V 5 bases, and 11 bases lay outside the gene matches. There are 16 residues in the CDR3. The CDR3 spells CASSPVVGTVQETQYF. CDR3 bases: TGTGCCAGCAGTCCCGTTGTCGGGACAGTACAAGAGACCCAGTACTTC.

This chain uses TRBV21-1 with TRBJ2-1; whether TRBD1, the table's D call, matches the DNA was not checked. With the DNA end fitting TRBJ2-7 better, the J assignment may be wrong. TRBV21-1 is reported as a pseudogene. The CDR3 totals 16 residues. The CDR3 coding sequence is TGTGCCAGCAGTCAAAGCCGGGATGACTCCTACAATGAGCAGTACTTC. It is translated as CASSQSRDDSYNEQYF.

The gene calls are TRBV7-8 and TRBJ1-5; D is perhaps TRBD1 (6 bases). Germline V CDR1 and CDR2: SGHVS, FQNEAQ. This CDR3 has 14 residues. Trimming removed 5 bases from V and 3 bases from J, with 11 bases in between. DNA for the CDR3: TGTGCCAGCAGCCAAACAGGGTTCAATCAGCCCCAGCATTTT. Amino acids: CASSQTGFNQPQHF.

With regard to this clonotype: A much bigger clone sits one base away, suggesting this may be a read error. The J gene is TRBJ2-4, the V gene TRBV18; TRBD2 might be the D (5 bases). The J call may be faulty, since TRBJ2-5 better matches the DNA end. CDR1 and CDR2 (germline): KGHSH, LQKENI. The CDR3 loop spans 12 amino acids. The CDR3 loop is CASAQRGETQYF. The CDR3 region has the DNA TGTGCCAGCGCACAACGAGGGGAGACCCAGTACTTC.

This clonotype appeared many times. A much larger clonotype is one base distant, so this may be a read error. This sequence joins TRBV15 and TRBJ2-7; tentatively, D is TRBD1 (6 bases). This CDR3 has 13 amino acids. CDR1 is LNHNV and CDR2 is YYDKDF in the germline V gene (reference sequence). CDR3 in amino acids: CAASRGQQNEQYF. In nucleotides, the CDR3 is TGTGCCGCCAGCAGAGGACAGCAGAACGAGCAGTACTTC.

A remark on this clonotype: A clone one base away is much larger, so this may be a read error. Without the conserved terminal phenylalanine or tryptophan, this CDR3 likely stems from a read error. This chain joins TRBV29-1 and TRBJ1-1; D gene uncertain. The germline V gene has CDR1 SQVTM and CDR2 ANQGSEA. The CDR3 contains 13 residues. V was shortened by 1 base and J by 0 bases, with 6 bases between the two germline ends. The CDR3 protein is CSVEGQMNTEAFC. The CDR3 DNA reads TGCAGCGTTGAAGGCCAGATGAACACTGAAGCTTTCTGT.

The CDR3 protein is CASRGTGYSYEQYF. The CDR3 bases are TGTGCCAGCAGGGGGACAGGGTATTCCTACGAGCAGTACTTC. The chain is built from TRBV2 and TRBJ2-7, with 9 bases identical to TRBD1. Losses at the gene ends were 6 bases for V and 1 base for J; bases not matched to a gene: 4. CDR3 size: 14 residues. Germline V gene lookup returns CDR1 SNHLY and CDR2 FYNNEI.

This clonotype came up many times. The V gene is TRBV28, the J gene TRBJ2-7; the D gene is possibly TRBD2 (6 bases). The germline V gene has CDR1 MDHEN and CDR2 SYDVKM. The CDR3 length is 13 residues. The germline V and J ends were trimmed by 1 base and 5 bases, with 9 bases remaining between them. The CDR3 is CASSLLVADEQYF. CDR3 nucleotide sequence: TGTGCCAGCAGTTTATTGGTAGCGGACGAGCAGTACTTC.

The J gene is TRBJ2-4, the V gene TRBV5-1; D possibly uses TRBD1 or TRBD2 (6 bases each). V lost 4 bases and J 13 bases, leaving 24 bases between the germline ends. The germline V gene encodes CDR1 SGHRS and CDR2 YFSETQ. The CDR3 sequence is 15 residues long. CDR3 region: CASSPGSGWDTEQYF. CDR3 bases: TGCGCCAGCAGCCCCGGGAGCGGTTGGGACACTGAGCAGTACTTC. Full variable domain (outside the CDR3, taken from reference TRBV5-1 and TRBJ2-4): KAGVTQTPRYLIKTRGQQVTLSCSPISGHRSVSWYQQTPGQGLQFLFEYFSETQRNKGNFPGRFSGRQFSNSRSEMNVSTLELGDSALYLCASSPGSGWDTEQYFGAGTRLSVL.